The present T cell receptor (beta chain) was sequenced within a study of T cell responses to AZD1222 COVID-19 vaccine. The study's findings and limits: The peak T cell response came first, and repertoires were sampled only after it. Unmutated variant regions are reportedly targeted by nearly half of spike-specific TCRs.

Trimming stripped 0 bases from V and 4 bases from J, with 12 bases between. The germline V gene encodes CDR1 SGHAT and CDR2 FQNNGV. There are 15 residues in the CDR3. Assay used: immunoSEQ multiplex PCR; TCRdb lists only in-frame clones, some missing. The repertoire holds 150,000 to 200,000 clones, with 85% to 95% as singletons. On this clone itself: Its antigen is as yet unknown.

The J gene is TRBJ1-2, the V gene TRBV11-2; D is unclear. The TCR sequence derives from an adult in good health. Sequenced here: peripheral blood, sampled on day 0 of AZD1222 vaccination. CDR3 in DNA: TGTGCCAGCAGCTTAGATCGCCTGGCCCGCTATGGCTACACCTTC. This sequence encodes CASSLDRLARYGYTF.